These 26 T cell receptor beta chains were all obtained from the same sample, sequenced in a study of pediatric ulcerative colitis. The data were produced by immunoSEQ multiplex PCR, yet TCRdb's version contains in-frame clones alone and is incomplete. The table has about 64,000 clones, around four fifths seen once; the top ten hold 5.2%. The sample was blood. These receptors were taken from a boy between 5 and 17 years old with moderate ulcerative colitis.

This clone appeared a single time. V gene TRBV6-1 combines with J gene TRBJ1-5; tentative D call: TRBD1 (6 bases). The CDR3 runs to 16 residues. Germline V lookup: CDR1 MNHNS, CDR2 SASEGT. V was trimmed by 4 bases and J by 3 bases, leaving 16 bases between them. The DNA of the CDR3 is TGTGCCAGCAGTGCCTCGACAGGAACACTCAATCAGCCCCAGCATTTT. This codes for CASSASTGTLNQPQHF.

CDR3 nucleotide sequence: TGTGCCAGCAGCGACGGACTTCCAGGAAACACCATATATTTT. Its protein product is CASSDGLPGNTIYF. The rearrangement links TRBV2 to TRBJ1-3; D uncertain. From germline, CDR1 is SNHLY and CDR2 FYNNEI. The germline V and J ends were trimmed by 6 bases and 4 bases, with 13 bases remaining between them. The CDR3 sequence is 14 residues long.

The rearrangement uses TRBV11-3 and TRBJ1-2, with 9 bases lining up with TRBD1. The junction had 5 bases not matched to a gene; V was cut back by 5 bases and J by 7 bases. This CDR3 has 13 residues. Germline lookup yields CDR1 SGHNT and CDR2 YENEEA. This chain's CDR3 is CASSANRGLGYTF. CDR3 in DNA: TGTGCCAGCAGCGCGAACAGGGGGCTTGGCTACACCTTC.

This chain uses TRBV30 with TRBJ1-3; TRBD1 agrees at 9 bases. CDR3 length: 17 residues. The V gene's germline CDR1 is GTSNPN and CDR2 SVGIG (reference sequence). The ends lost 2 bases at V and 4 bases at J; junction bases unmatched: 12. CDR3 sequence: CAWSQRQGVLGGNTIYF. Written as DNA, the CDR3 is TGTGCCTGGAGTCAACGACAGGGGGTATTGGGAGGAAACACCATATATTTT. Full variable domain (rest looked up from reference TRBV30 and TRBJ1-3): SQTIHQWPATLVQPVGSPLSLECTVEGTSNPNLYWYRQAAGRGLQLLFYSVGIGQISSEVPQNLSASRPQDRQFILSSKKLLLSDSGFYLCAWSQRQGVLGGNTIYFGEGSWLTVV.

The chain joins TRBV6-5 to TRBJ1-6; D perhaps matches TRBD1 (6 bases). The CDR3 runs to 16 residues. CDR1 MNHEY and CDR2 SVGAGI come from the germline V gene. V lost 2 bases, J lost 4 bases, and 12 bases lay in between. The CDR3 reads CASSYLGAAYNSPLHF. The CDR3 DNA is TGTGCCAGCAGTTACCTGGGGGCAGCTTATAATTCACCCCTCCACTTT.

The CDR3 loop reads CASSPRGFHEQYF. The CDR3 nucleotides read TGTGCCAGCAGTCCGAGAGGGTTCCACGAGCAGTACTTC. The chain is built from TRBV27 and TRBJ2-7; D is possibly TRBD2 (5 bases). CDR1 is MNHEY, CDR2 SMNVEV, per germline (reference sequence). CDR3 length equals 13 residues. The ends were cut back, 5 bases at V and 5 bases at J, with 13 bases in the middle.

The chain recombines TRBV5-6 with TRBJ2-6; either TRBD1 or TRBD2 may supply D (5 bases each). This CDR3 is 15 amino acids long. Germline CDR1 SGHDT, CDR2 YYEEEE. With 1 base removed from V and 2 bases from J, the gap between germline ends came to 7 bases. The CDR3 coding sequence is TGTGCCAGCAGCTTGCGAGGGGCTGGGGCCAACGTCCTGACTTTC. Protein: CASSLRGAGANVLTF.

This rearrangement joins TRBV6-5 to TRBJ2-3; 11 bases align to TRBD2. Unmatched junction bases numbered 7, after V lost 5 bases and J lost 6 bases. CDR3 length: 15 residues. CDR1 is MNHEY, CDR2 SVGAGI, per germline. CDR3 residues: CASSQTSGRLDTQYF. The CDR3 DNA sequence: TGTGCCAGCAGTCAAACTAGCGGGAGACTCGATACGCAGTATTTT.

CDR3 amino acids: CASSSVDEQYF. For the CDR3, the DNA is TGTGCCAGCAGTTCCGTCGACGAGCAGTACTTC. This chain uses TRBV5-5 with TRBJ2-7, with D hard to call. CDR1 is SGHKS and CDR2 is YYEKEE in the germline V gene (reference sequence). CDR3 size: 11 residues. Between the trimmed V and J ends, which lost 5 bases and 5 bases, there was a span of 8 bases.

This clone has a handful of counts. The chain is built from TRBV4-1 and TRBJ1-1; 9 bases agree with TRBD1. The length of the CDR3 is 16 residues. The junction had 7 bases not matched to a gene; V was cut back by 0 bases and J by 5 bases. CDR1 MGHRA and CDR2 YSYEKL come from the germline V gene. The CDR3 loop reads CASSQEVGTGRTEAFF. DNA of the CDR3: TGCGCCAGCAGCCAAGAGGTGGGGACAGGGAGGACTGAAGCTTTCTTT.

This clone was observed a handful of times. The chain combines TRBV29-1 with TRBJ1-1; D ambiguous. The CDR3 sequence is 12 residues long. Per the germline V gene, CDR1 is SQVTM and CDR2 is ANQGSEA. Trimming stripped 4 bases from V and 7 bases from J, with 13 bases between. CDR3: CSVASGIVEAFF. The CDR3 coding sequence is TGCAGCGTTGCCTCCGGGATTGTTGAAGCTTTCTTT. Variable domain in full (rest from reference TRBV29-1 and TRBJ1-1): SAVISQKPSRDICQRGTSLTIQCQVDSQVTMMFWYRQQPGQSLTLIATANQGSEATYESGFVIDKFPISRPNLTFSTLTVSNMSPEDSSIYLCSVASGIVEAFFGQGTRLTVV.

This clone was seen a single time. The chain carries TRBV25-1 and TRBJ2-2; 7 bases match TRBD1. J gave up 5 bases and V 6 bases, and 12 bases lay outside the gene matches. Germline CDR1 and CDR2: MGHDK and SYGVNS. The CDR3 is made up of 16 amino acids. The DNA for the CDR3 is TGTGCCAGCAGCGGCGCCTGGGACAGAGTAACCGGGGAGCTGTTTTTT. Its translation is CASSGAWDRVTGELFF.

The V call is TRBV18, the J call TRBJ1-3; unclear D gene. Trimming stripped 6 bases from V and 1 base from J, with 13 bases between. The length of the CDR3 is 15 residues. CDR1 is KGHSH, CDR2 LQKENI, per germline. The CDR3 loop reads CASSQTGVSGNTIYF. The CDR3 DNA reads TGTGCCAGCTCCCAGACTGGAGTTTCTGGAAACACCATATATTTT.

The gene calls are TRBV5-1 and TRBJ1-2; 8 bases line up with TRBD1. CDR1 is SGHRS, CDR2 YFSETQ, per germline. Trimming cost V 0 bases and J 4 bases; bases outside gene matches: 5. The CDR3 loop spans 15 amino acids. CDR3 sequence: CASSLEQGGRYGYTF. DNA for the CDR3: TGCGCCAGCAGCTTGGAACAGGGGGGACGCTATGGCTACACCTTC.

V usage is TRBV10-1 and J usage is TRBJ1-1; the D gene is possibly TRBD1 (5 bases). Trimming left V 4 bases short and J 0 bases short, with 6 bases between. The germline CDR1 and CDR2 sequences are WNHNN and SYGVQD (reference sequence). The CDR3 runs 13 residues. CDR3 protein: CASSVGLNTEAFF. DNA of the CDR3: TGCGCCAGCAGTGTGGGGCTGAACACTGAAGCTTTCTTT.

V gene TRBV7-2 combines with J gene TRBJ2-7; 12 bases line up with TRBD2. The germline V gene has CDR1 SGHTA and CDR2 FQGNSA. The trim removed 6 bases at V and 4 bases at J, leaving 7 bases unmatched. The CDR3 extends over 15 amino acids. The CDR3 DNA is TGTGCCAGCAGTCCGACTAGCGGGAGTCGTTACGAGCAGTACTTC. Its protein product is CASSPTSGSRYEQYF.

V usage is TRBV7-3 and J usage is TRBJ2-7; maybe TRBD1 (6 bases). Germline values: CDR1 SGHTA, CDR2 FQGTGA. Between the trimmed V and J ends, which lost 3 bases and 3 bases, there was a span of 15 bases. The CDR3 contains 15 residues. The CDR3 protein is CASSFLGGQNYEQYF. The CDR3 region has the DNA TGTGCCAGCAGCTTTCTGGGTGGACAGAACTACGAGCAGTACTTC.

This rearrangement joins TRBV7-9 to TRBJ1-1; D remains unclear. CDR1 and CDR2 (germline): SEHNR, FQNEAQ (reference sequence). V lost 5 bases and J lost 7, with 17 bases in between. CDR3 length equals 14 residues. CDR3 nucleotides: TGTGCCAGCAGCCCCGAAGGACGGGTTGGTGAAGCTTTCTTT. This sequence encodes CASSPEGRVGEAFF. Complete variable domain (other parts from reference TRBV7-9 and TRBJ1-1): DTGVSQNPRHKITKRGQNVTFRCDPISEHNRLYWYRQTLGQGPEFLTYFQNEAQLEKSRLLSDRFSAERPKGSFSTLEIQRTEQGDSAMYLCASSPEGRVGEAFFGQGTRLTVV.

V is TRBV6-5 and J is TRBJ2-6, with TRBD2 identical over 11 bases. CDR1 MNHEY and CDR2 SVGAGI come from the germline V gene. The length of the CDR3 is 14 residues. Trimming took 6 bases from V and 7 from J; bases not matched to a gene: 2. CDR3 nucleotides: TGTGCCAGCAGGGGACTAGCGGTTGCCAACGTCCTGACTTTC. Protein sequence: CASRGLAVANVLTF.

This CDR3 reads CASSAVGTGYEQYF. The CDR3 nucleotides are TGTGCCAGCAGCGCAGTGGGGACAGGCTACGAGCAGTACTTC. The gene calls are TRBV7-8 and TRBJ2-7, with 8 bases lining up with TRBD1. The CDR3 is 14 amino acids. Germline V gene lookup returns CDR1 SGHVS and CDR2 FQNEAQ. V was pared by 5 bases and J by 3 bases, with 6 bases of the junction left unmatched.

The chain employs TRBV6-1 and TRBJ1-2, with TRBD1 matching 8 bases. Germline V lookup: CDR1 MNHNS, CDR2 SASEGT. The junction had 7 bases not matched to a gene; V was cut back by 3 bases and J by 4 bases. The CDR3 covers 15 residues. The CDR3 DNA is TGTGCCAGCAGTGAGGGGGCAGGGGGCTCCTATGGCTACACCTTC. Protein sequence: CASSEGAGGSYGYTF.

The chain joins TRBV27 to TRBJ2-1; 14 bases are shared with TRBD2. Trimming took 6 bases from V and 1 from J; bases not matched to a gene: 5. The germline gives CDR1 MNHEY, CDR2 SMNVEV (reference sequence). This CDR3 is 17 amino acids long. For the CDR3, the DNA is TGTGCCAGCAGATTCGGACTAGCGGGGGGTTCCTACAATGAGCAGTTCTTC. This codes for CASRFGLAGGSYNEQFF.

The chain has TRBV18 and TRBJ1-6; unclear D gene. The CDR3 is 16 amino acids. Per germline, CDR1 KGHSH and CDR2 LQKENI. V gave up 5 bases and J gave up 8 bases, with 19 bases separating them. CDR3 bases: TGTGCCAGCTCATCCACGAGGGTCCTGAGCGATTCACCCCTCCACTTT. It is translated as CASSSTRVLSDSPLHF.

This chain joins TRBV5-1 and TRBJ2-1, with D tentatively TRBD1 or TRBD2 (5 bases each). The CDR3 runs 15 residues. CDR1 and CDR2 from the germline V gene are SGHRS and YFSETQ. The V end lost 1 base, the J end lost 5 bases, and 13 bases lay between the germline ends. The CDR3 DNA is TGCGCCAGCAGCTTGAGAGGGGAGCTCAACAATGAGCAGTTCTTC. Residues: CASSLRGELNNEQFF.

A single count supports this clone. The chain uses TRBV12-2 and TRBJ2-1; the tabulated D call, TRBD2, remains unverified against the DNA. TRBV12-2 is a documented pseudogene. The CDR3 length is 14 residues. Here the CDR3 DNA reads TGTGCAAGTCGTCGGGGACTTCGAGACAATGAGCAGTTCTTC. Translated: CASRRGLRDNEQFF.

For the CDR3, the DNA is TGTGCCAGCAGTGTACAGGGTCCTGAAGAGCAGTACTTC. Translating gives CASSVQGPEEQYF. The chain employs TRBV27 and TRBJ2-7; TRBD1 is a possible D gene (6 bases). V was cut by 5 bases and J by 7 bases, with 15 bases left in between. The germline V gene encodes CDR1 MNHEY and CDR2 SMNVEV (reference sequence). There are 13 residues in the CDR3.